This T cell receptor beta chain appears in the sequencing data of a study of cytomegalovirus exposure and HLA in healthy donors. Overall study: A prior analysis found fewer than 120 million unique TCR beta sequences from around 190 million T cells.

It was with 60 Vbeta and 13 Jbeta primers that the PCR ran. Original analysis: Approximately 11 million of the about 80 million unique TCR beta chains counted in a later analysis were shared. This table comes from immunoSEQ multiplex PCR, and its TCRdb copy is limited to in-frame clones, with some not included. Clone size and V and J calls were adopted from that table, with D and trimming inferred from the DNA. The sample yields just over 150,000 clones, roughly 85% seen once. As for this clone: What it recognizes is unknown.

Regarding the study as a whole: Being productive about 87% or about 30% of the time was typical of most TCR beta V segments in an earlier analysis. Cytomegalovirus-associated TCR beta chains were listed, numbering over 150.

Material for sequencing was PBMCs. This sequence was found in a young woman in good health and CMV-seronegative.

CDR3 DNA sequence: TGTGCCAGCAGCTTAGTTGGGACTAGCGGGAGGTCCAACGAGCAGTACTTC. Translation: CASSLVGTSGRSNEQYF. The V and J genes are TRBV11-3 and TRBJ2-5; 15 positions match TRBD2. The J call may be mistaken, given a closer DNA end match to TRBJ2-7. This CDR3 has 17 residues. Germline V lookup: CDR1 SGHNT, CDR2 YENEEA.